The clone carrying this TCR beta chain was observed a handful of times. Its antigen is unidentified. These data are taken from a study of T cells in Graves' hyperthyroidism and ophthalmopathy. Unmatched junction bases numbered 5, after V lost 7 bases and J lost 4 bases. Germline CDR1 is LNHDA and CDR2 is SQIVND (reference sequence). The CDR3 length is 13 residues. It was RNA transcripts that yielded the amplified TCR beta CDR3 regions. The TCR CDR3 first-round RT-PCR relied on the HTBI primer set. TCRdb re-called the multiplex PCR reads through MiXCR, storing one row per CDR3 protein. In the table there are around 620,000 distinct CDR3 sequences, 15% to 20% of which are singletons. Regarding the study as a whole: Among clonotypes expanded in thyroid above 0.001, most were also found in blood. Before onset, by a median of approximately 6.8 months, the model predicted ophthalmopathy.

The TCR sequence derives from a woman aged 30 to 39 with Graves' hyperthyroidism. The sample taken for sequencing was blood. V usage is TRBV19 and J usage is TRBJ2-7, with TRBD2 matching 9 bases. The CDR3 DNA follows: TGTGCCAGTACCCCCGCGGGGGGGTACGAGCAGTACTTC. It codes for CASTPAGGYEQYF.